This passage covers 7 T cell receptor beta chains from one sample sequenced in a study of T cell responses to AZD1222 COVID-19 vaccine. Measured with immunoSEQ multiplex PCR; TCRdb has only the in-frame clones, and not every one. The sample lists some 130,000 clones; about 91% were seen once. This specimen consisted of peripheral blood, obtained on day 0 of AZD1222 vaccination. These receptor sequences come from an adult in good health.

CDR3 bases: TGTGCCAGCAGCTCTGGGACAAGGGATGAAGCTTTCTTT. Translated: CASSSGTRDEAFF. V gene TRBV7-9 combines with J gene TRBJ1-1, with D perhaps TRBD1 (6 bases). The CDR3 is 13 residues long. V lost 4 bases to trimming and J lost 7 bases, with 13 bases between them. Germline assignment: CDR1 SEHNR and CDR2 FQNEAQ (reference sequence).

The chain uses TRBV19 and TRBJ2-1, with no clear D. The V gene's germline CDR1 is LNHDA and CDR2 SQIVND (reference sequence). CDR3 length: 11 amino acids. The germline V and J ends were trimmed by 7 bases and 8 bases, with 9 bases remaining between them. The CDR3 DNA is TGTGCCAGTATAAATTACCATGAGCAGTTCTTC. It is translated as CASINYHEQFF.

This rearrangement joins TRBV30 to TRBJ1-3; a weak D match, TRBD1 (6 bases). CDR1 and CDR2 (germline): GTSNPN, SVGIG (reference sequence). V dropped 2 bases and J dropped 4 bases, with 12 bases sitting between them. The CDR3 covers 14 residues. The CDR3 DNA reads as TGTGCCTGGAGTCCCGGACAGTGGGGAAACACCATATATTTT. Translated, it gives CAWSPGQWGNTIYF.

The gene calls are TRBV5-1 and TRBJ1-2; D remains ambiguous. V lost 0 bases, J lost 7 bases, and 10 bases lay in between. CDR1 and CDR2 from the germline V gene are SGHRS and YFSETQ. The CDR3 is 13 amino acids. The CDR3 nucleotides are TGCGCCAGCAGCTTGGCCGGGGAGGGTGGCTACACCTTC. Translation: CASSLAGEGGYTF.

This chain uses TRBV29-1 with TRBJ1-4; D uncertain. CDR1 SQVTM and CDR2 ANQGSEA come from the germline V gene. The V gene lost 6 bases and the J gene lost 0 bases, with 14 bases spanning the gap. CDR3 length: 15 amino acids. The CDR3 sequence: CSVSTDVATNEKLFF. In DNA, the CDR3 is TGCAGCGTATCTACGGATGTTGCAACTAATGAAAAACTGTTTTTT.

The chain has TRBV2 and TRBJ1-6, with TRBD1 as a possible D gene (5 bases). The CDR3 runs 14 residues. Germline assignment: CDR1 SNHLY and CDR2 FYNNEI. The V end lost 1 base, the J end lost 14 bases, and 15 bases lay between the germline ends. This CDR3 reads CASSEVPQPGSLHF. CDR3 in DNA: TGTGCCAGCAGTGAAGTCCCCCAACCAGGGTCCCTCCACTTT.

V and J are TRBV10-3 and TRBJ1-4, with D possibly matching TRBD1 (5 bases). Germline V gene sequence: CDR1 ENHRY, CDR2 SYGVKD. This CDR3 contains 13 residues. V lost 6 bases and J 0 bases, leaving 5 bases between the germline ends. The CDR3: CAIRGATNEKLFF. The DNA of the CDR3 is TGTGCCATCAGGGGGGCAACTAATGAAAAACTGTTTTTT.